These 30 T cell receptor beta chains were all obtained from the same sample, sequenced in a study of T cells in Graves' hyperthyroidism and ophthalmopathy. There were TCR beta CDR3 regions amplified from RNA transcripts. The TCR CDR3 first-round RT-PCR relied on the HTBI primer set. TCRdb re-called the multiplex PCR reads with MiXCR, one entry per CDR3 protein. Of 550,000 to 700,000 distinct CDR3 sequences listed, 14% to 15% are singletons. Material: blood. These receptors all stem from a woman aged 40 to 50 with Graves' ophthalmopathy.

This clonotype has ten or more counts. This sequence joins TRBV9 and TRBJ1-1, with D uncertain. The germline V gene has CDR1 SGDLS and CDR2 YYNGEE. This CDR3 region has 14 residues. V was trimmed by 0 bases and J by 1 base, leaving 7 bases between them. CDR3 sequence (DNA): TGTGCCAGCAGCGTAGAAGGGTGGAACACTGAAGCTTTCTTT. It encodes CASSVEGWNTEAFF.

This clonotype was observed many times. J is TRBJ2-7 and V is TRBV6-5, with TRBD2 identical over 10 bases. Germline V CDR1 and CDR2: MNHEY, SVGAGI. Trimming took 7 bases from V and 5 from J; bases not matched to a gene: 11. The CDR3 covers 15 residues. The chain's CDR3 is CASTGQLAGLHEQYF. For the CDR3, the DNA is TGTGCCAGCACCGGGCAACTAGCGGGACTACACGAGCAGTACTTC.

This clonotype was observed at least ten times. The chain carries TRBV20-1 and TRBJ1-1, with 9 bases matching TRBD1. The germline gives CDR1 DFQATT, CDR2 SNEGSKA (reference sequence). This CDR3 contains 14 residues. With V trimmed by 0 bases and J by 5 bases, 4 bases remained unmatched. The CDR3, as DNA: TGCAGTGCTAGAGATCGGGACAGGGTTACTGAAGCTTTCTTT. It is translated as CSARDRDRVTEAFF.

This clonotype occurred many times. CDR3 DNA sequence: TGCAGCGGAACGGGGGTAGTCGAAGAGACCCAGTACTTC. It specifies CSGTGVVEETQYF. The chain combines TRBV29-1 with TRBJ2-5, with a tentative D call TRBD2 (6 bases). Deletions cut 7 bases from V and 3 bases from J, with 15 bases between. Germline V gene lookup returns CDR1 SQVTM and CDR2 ANQGSEA. This CDR3 spans 13 amino acids.

The chain joins TRBV27 to TRBJ1-2; 8 nucleotides align to TRBD1. This CDR3 region has 13 residues. V lost 6 bases to trimming and J lost 7 bases; unmatched junction nucleotides: 7. CDR1 MNHEY and CDR2 SMNVEV come from the germline V gene (reference sequence). The chain's CDR3 is CASRFGQGGGYTF. The CDR3 bases are TGTGCCAGCAGATTTGGACAGGGCGGTGGCTACACCTTC.

There are many counts of this clonotype. The chain links TRBV7-8 to TRBJ2-7, with TRBD2 matching 8 bases. Germline V CDR1 and CDR2: SGHVS, FQNEAQ. The V segment lost 3 bases and the J segment 3 bases; nucleotides outside the gene matches: 10. The CDR3 is 16 residues long. CDR3 residues: CASSLGVAAGGYEQYF. The CDR3 DNA sequence: TGTGCCAGCAGCTTGGGGGTAGCGGCGGGAGGCTACGAGCAGTACTTC.

This clonotype was counted at least ten times. The chain is built from TRBV6-5 and TRBJ1-2; D uncertain. This CDR3 region has 13 residues. The germline V gene encodes CDR1 MNHEY and CDR2 SVGAGI. With 8 bases removed from V and 2 bases from J, the gap between germline ends came to 12 bases. The chain's CDR3 is CASGSGWNYGYTF. For the CDR3, the DNA is TGTGCCAGCGGGAGCGGATGGAACTATGGCTACACCTTC.

At least ten counts were recorded for this clonotype. This chain joins TRBV28 and TRBJ1-6, with D hard to call. V was shortened by 4 bases and J by 0 bases, with 13 bases between the two germline ends. This CDR3 region has 17 residues. Germline CDR1 is MDHEN and CDR2 is SYDVKM. The CDR3 sequence: CASSSQFRLSYNSPLHF. DNA for the CDR3: TGTGCCAGCAGTTCTCAATTCCGACTCTCCTATAATTCACCCCTCCACTTT.

This clonotype turned up a few times. V gene TRBV25-1 combines with J gene TRBJ1-2; the D is unclear. V was cut by 2 bases and J by 9 bases, with 10 bases left in between. The germline V gene encodes CDR1 MGHDK and CDR2 SYGVNS. The CDR3 sequence is 12 residues long. CDR3 in amino acids: CASSENGNRYTF. CDR3 nucleotide sequence: TGTGCCAGCAGTGAAAATGGAAATCGCTACACCTTC.

This clonotype was counted at least ten times. The chain uses TRBV3-1 and TRBJ1-1; D unresolved. The germline V gene encodes CDR1 LGHDT and CDR2 YNNKEL (reference sequence). CDR3 length: 15 amino acids. V dropped 4 bases and J dropped 0 bases, with 12 bases sitting between them. CDR3 sequence reads: CASSPQGAMNTEAFF. The CDR3, as DNA: TGTGCCAGCAGCCCCCAAGGCGCTATGAACACTGAAGCTTTCTTT.

The chain links TRBV29-1 to TRBJ1-2; D is ambiguous. Trimming stripped 6 bases from V and 4 bases from J, with 15 bases between. The CDR3 sequence is 13 residues long. Germline V gene data show CDR1 as SQVTM and CDR2 as ANQGSEA. CDR3 sequence: CSVSGMGRYGYTF. CDR3 in DNA: TGCAGCGTGAGTGGTATGGGCCGCTATGGCTACACCTTC.

CDR3 nucleotide sequence: TGTGCCAGCAGCCCCCAAGTTTCGGGGGTTTTTGGCTCTGGGGCCAACGTCCTGACTTTC. This encodes CASSPQVSGVFGSGANVLTF. The genes are TRBV7-3 and TRBJ2-6; perhaps TRBD2 as D (6 bases). V was clipped by 5 bases and J by 0 bases, with 23 bases between them. The CDR3 has 20 residues. Looked up from germline, CDR1 is SGHTA and CDR2 is FQGTGA.

CDR3 coding DNA: TGTGCCTGGAGACTACCGGGGTACGGGGTCCCGAACTATGGCTACACCTTC. It yields the protein CAWRLPGYGVPNYGYTF. The rearrangement links TRBV30 to TRBJ1-2, with D hard to call. Germline V lookup: CDR1 GTSNPN, CDR2 SVGIG (reference sequence). CDR3 length: 17 residues. The V end was cut by 3 bases, the J end by 2 bases, with 22 bases between.

This clonotype was observed at least ten times. This chain joins TRBV6-4 and TRBJ2-2; the match to TRBD2 covers 15 bases. V shed 7 bases, J shed 7 bases, and the junction held 10 bases outside the gene matches. The CDR3 consists of 17 residues. Germline V lookup: CDR1 MRHNA, CDR2 SNTAGT. CDR3 loop: CASKRGLAGGGNGELFF. The DNA of the CDR3 is TGTGCCAGCAAGAGGGGACTAGCGGGAGGAGGTAACGGGGAGCTGTTTTTT.

The V call is TRBV28, the J call TRBJ2-2, with D perhaps matching TRBD1 (6 bases). Germline CDR1 and CDR2: MDHEN and SYDVKM. V was cut by 3 bases and J by 0 bases, with 11 bases left in between. This CDR3 has 16 amino acids. The chain's CDR3 is CASSFSWTANTGELFF. CDR3 coding DNA: TGTGCCAGCAGTTTTTCCTGGACAGCGAACACCGGGGAGCTGTTTTTT.

This clonotype was recorded a few times. The V gene is TRBV27, the J gene TRBJ2-5; D is perhaps TRBD1 (7 bases). V was trimmed by 1 base and J by 1 base, leaving 13 bases between them. The CDR3 has 16 amino acids. The germline V gene has CDR1 MNHEY and CDR2 SMNVEV (reference sequence). DNA for the CDR3: TGTGCCAGCAGTTTATATTGGCAGGGGGGCCAAGAGACCCAGTACTTC. Its translation is CASSLYWQGGQETQYF.

This clonotype was picked up many times. The V call is TRBV6-5, the J call TRBJ2-5; TRBD2 agrees at 9 bases. The CDR3 extends over 18 amino acids. Trimming at V came to 0 bases and at J to 5 bases, leaving 13 bases not matched to a gene. In germline, CDR1 is MNHEY, CDR2 SVGAGI. The CDR3 DNA sequence: TGTGCCAGCAGTTACTCTTTGTCTAGCGGGATTGGCAGGGAGACCCAGTACTTC. This sequence encodes CASSYSLSSGIGRETQYF.

This clonotype was counted at least ten times. This chain connects TRBV6-2 or TRBV6-3 to TRBJ2-7, with 7 bases that match TRBD1. This CDR3 contains 15 residues. V lost 7 bases and J lost 0; bases outside the gene matches: 9. Looked up from germline, CDR1 is MNHEY and CDR2 is SVGEGT. The CDR3, as DNA: TGTGCCAGCAACGACCTGACAGGGAGCTCCTACGAGCAGTACTTC. Protein product: CASNDLTGSSYEQYF.

In its sample, this clonotype was seen a few times. This chain connects TRBV7-8 to TRBJ2-5; D is uncertain. V was clipped by 2 bases and J by 2 bases, with 9 bases between them. The germline gives CDR1 SGHVS, CDR2 FQNEAQ. This CDR3 comprises 14 residues. The CDR3 protein is CASSLLESQETQYF. The CDR3 DNA follows: TGTGCCAGCAGCTTATTGGAAAGTCAAGAGACCCAGTACTTC.

At least ten counts were recorded for this clonotype. This chain links TRBV20-1 with TRBJ1-1; TRBD1 agrees at 9 bases. Germline V gives CDR1 DFQATT, CDR2 SNEGSKA (reference sequence). The CDR3 runs 15 residues. Unmatched junction bases numbered 12, after V lost 3 bases and J lost 7 bases. The CDR3: CSARDTGTGKIEAFF. CDR3 DNA: TGCAGTGCTAGGGATACCGGGACAGGGAAAATTGAAGCTTTCTTT.

This chain links TRBV12-3 or TRBV12-4 with TRBJ2-5; D tentatively fits TRBD1 or TRBD2 (5 bases each). The V end lost 2 bases, the J end lost 5 bases, and 9 bases lay between the germline ends. This CDR3 has 13 residues. CDR3 DNA: TGTGCCAGCAGTTTACCCGGGACCGAGACCCAGTACTTC. This encodes CASSLPGTETQYF.

This clonotype occurred once. A junction boundary mismatches the germline segment, possibly from a read error. The J gene is TRBJ2-5, the V gene TRBV10-3; 12 bases are a match to TRBD2. Germline assignment: CDR1 ENHRY and CDR2 SYGVKD. This CDR3 region has 17 residues. In DNA, the CDR3 is TGTGCCAGCAGTGAATCGACTAGCGGGAGTCGGCAAGAGACCCAGTACTTC. Its translation is CASSESTSGSRQETQYF.

This clonotype has a count of ten or more. V gene TRBV6-5 combines with J gene TRBJ1-5; weak D call: TRBD1 (5 bases). This CDR3 is built from 14 residues. Deletions cut 6 bases from V and 7 bases from J, with 16 bases between. Germline V gene data show CDR1 as MNHEY and CDR2 as SVGAGI. CDR3 protein: CASSAGRAEQPQHF. As DNA, the CDR3 is TGTGCCAGCAGCGCAGGGAGGGCAGAGCAGCCCCAGCATTTT.

This clonotype was counted ten times or more. The genes are TRBV6-5 and TRBJ1-1; 9 nucleotides agree with TRBD1. From germline, CDR1 is MNHEY and CDR2 SVGAGI. J gave up 4 bases and V 5 bases, and 11 bases lay outside the gene matches. This CDR3 region has 16 residues. The CDR3 reads CASSRSGTGIVTEAFF. The DNA of the CDR3 is TGTGCCAGCAGTCGCTCCGGGACAGGGATTGTCACTGAAGCTTTCTTT.

The rearrangement links TRBV3-1 to TRBJ1-5, with D possibly matching TRBD1 (6 bases). The germline V gene encodes CDR1 LGHDT and CDR2 YNNKEL (reference sequence). The CDR3 spans 14 residues. The V gene lost 0 bases and the J gene lost 4 bases, with 7 bases spanning the gap. The CDR3 DNA is TGTGCCAGCAGCCAAGACCAGGGGAATCAGCCCCAGCATTTT. The encoded protein is CASSQDQGNQPQHF.

This clonotype was detected ten times or more. V and J are TRBV15 and TRBJ2-7; TRBD1 might be the D (6 bases). This CDR3 region has 18 residues. Trimming removed 0 bases at V and 2 bases at J, with 20 bases between. Germline assignment: CDR1 LNHNV and CDR2 YYDKDF (reference sequence). CDR3 sequence reads: CATSRDRGAGVSTYEQYF. The CDR3 nucleotides read TGTGCCACCAGCAGAGATAGGGGAGCAGGGGTATCGACCTACGAGCAGTACTTC.

There are many counts of this clonotype. This rearrangement joins TRBV28 to TRBJ2-5, with 7 positions matching TRBD1. V was pared by 6 bases and J by 5 bases, with 12 bases of the junction left unmatched. The CDR3 runs to 15 residues. Germline V gives CDR1 MDHEN, CDR2 SYDVKM. The CDR3 loop is CASSRNRGGGETQYF. DNA of the CDR3: TGTGCCAGCAGCCGGAACAGGGGCGGTGGGGAGACCCAGTACTTC. Variable domain in full (rest from reference TRBV28 and TRBJ2-5): DVKVTQSSRYLVKRTGEKVFLECVQDMDHENMFWYRQDPGLGLRLIYFSYDVKMKEKGDIPEGYSVSREKKERFSLILESASTNQTSMYLCASSRNRGGGETQYFGPGTRLLVL.

The table lists this clonotype with many counts. This chain joins TRBV29-1 and TRBJ2-7; D is unresolved. Germline CDR1 is SQVTM and CDR2 is ANQGSEA. This CDR3 contains 14 residues. The V end was cut by 4 bases, the J end by 3 bases, with 16 bases between. The CDR3 DNA follows: TGCAGCGTTGTGACCCCACTTGGGGACTACGAGCAGTACTTC. Translated, it gives CSVVTPLGDYEQYF.

This clonotype was seen at least ten times. V usage is TRBV27 and J usage is TRBJ2-7, with D unclear. Germline lookup yields CDR1 MNHEY and CDR2 SMNVEV (reference sequence). Trimming left V 3 bases short and J 2 bases short, with 14 bases between. This CDR3 comprises 15 residues. This chain's CDR3 is CASSFSGGPPYEQYF. For the CDR3, the DNA is TGTGCCAGCAGTTTCTCCGGCGGACCACCCTACGAGCAGTACTTC.

This clonotype was counted ten times or more. The gene calls are TRBV12-3 or TRBV12-4 and TRBJ1-6; D may be TRBD1 (6 bases). Trimming shortened V by 5 bases and J by 9 bases, and 14 bases separated the two germline ends. The CDR3 has 14 residues. The CDR3 bases are TGTGCCAGCAGTGGGGGCCAGGGAGCTTCACCCCTCCACTTT. Translating it yields CASSGGQGASPLHF.